This T cell receptor beta chain was observed in a study of cytomegalovirus exposure and HLA in healthy donors. Study observations and caveats: From TCR beta sequences, most subjects' HLA-A and HLA-B alleles were reportedly predicted accurately. Some public TCRs appeared in many individuals, while most sequences were rare. Some TCR beta chains (more than 150 of them) were listed as cytomegalovirus-associated.

Researchers ran the PCR with 60 Vbeta and 13 Jbeta primers. The assay was immunoSEQ multiplex PCR, and TCRdb's table has in-frame clones only and misses some. The sample has roughly 160,000 clones; approximately 80% are singletons. While unrecorded immune exposures were likely, the donors were nominally healthy when sampled. Concerning this clone: The antigen remains undetermined.

Sequencing was carried out using PBMCs. This clonotype was sampled from a woman aged 25-40 years in good health and CMV-seronegative.

As DNA, the CDR3 is TGTGCCAGCTCACCCCGACAGGCAACTAGCTACGAGCAGTACTTC. This gives the protein CASSPRQATSYEQYF. V gene TRBV18 combines with J gene TRBJ2-7; D is possibly TRBD1 (6 bases). The CDR3 totals 15 residues. The V gene lost 3 bases and the J gene lost 3 bases, with 15 bases spanning the gap. Germline V gene data show CDR1 as KGHSH and CDR2 as LQKENI.